The 27 T cell receptor beta chains in this list originate from one sample, sequenced in a study of blood T cell repertoires in COVID-19. Some clones are missing from TCRdb's copy, which holds only in-frame ones; the method was immunoSEQ multiplex PCR. The sample includes 100,000 or so clones, roughly 87% seen only once; the top ten take about 4%. The sample taken for sequencing was peripheral blood. Receptors originate from a man in his sixties with acute or convalescent COVID-19.

This clone is labeled as medium-sized (0.01 to 0.1%). Here the CDR3 reads CASSDRVSYEQYF. In DNA, the CDR3 is TGTGCCAGCAGCGACAGGGTCTCCTACGAGCAGTACTTC. The chain links TRBV6-5 to TRBJ2-7; 7 nucleotides align to TRBD1. There are 13 residues in the CDR3. V dropped 6 bases and J dropped 0; count of bases not matched to a gene: 2. Germline V CDR1 and CDR2: MNHEY, SVGAGI.

The chain joins TRBV7-6 to TRBJ1-6; the D gene is possibly TRBD1 (5 bases). This CDR3 has 13 amino acids. Trimming took off 1 base at V and 9 bases at J, with 7 bases between the two ends. The germline V gene has CDR1 SGHVS and CDR2 FNYEAQ. The CDR3 nucleotides are TGTGCCAGCAGCTTAGACAGGTTTTCACCCCTCCACTTT. This encodes CASSLDRFSPLHF.

V and J are TRBV20-1 and TRBJ1-5; the D gene is possibly TRBD1 (5 bases). CDR1 is DFQATT and CDR2 is SNEGSKA in the germline V gene (reference sequence). This CDR3 comprises 10 residues. V was clipped by 7 bases and J by 5 bases, with 6 bases between them. CDR3 in amino acids: CSVGDQPQHF. CDR3 nucleotide sequence: TGCAGTGTAGGGGATCAGCCCCAGCATTTT.

This clone has a single count. CDR3 bases: TGTGCCAGCAGTCCCGGACTAGCGGGGGCCGGGGAGCTGTTTTTT. Its translation is CASSPGLAGAGELFF. This chain links TRBV6-2 or TRBV6-3 with TRBJ2-2; TRBD2 aligns across 13 bases. The V segment lost 5 bases and the J segment 6 bases; nucleotides outside the gene matches: 3. Germline CDR1 MNHEY, CDR2 SVGEGT. The CDR3 is made up of 15 amino acids.

The rearrangement joins TRBV10-2 to TRBJ1-6; possibly TRBD1 for D (6 bases). Germline CDR1 and CDR2: WSHSY and SAAADI. V was clipped by 10 bases and J by 8 bases, with 18 bases between them. CDR3 size: 14 residues. The CDR3 reads CATRQDLQYSPLHF. CDR3 in DNA: TGCGCCACCCGACAGGATCTTCAATATTCACCCCTCCACTTT.

The chain is built from TRBV5-5 and TRBJ2-3; TRBD2 aligns across 10 bases. V shed 7 bases, J shed 13 bases, and the junction held 12 bases outside the gene matches. Germline CDR1 is SGHKS and CDR2 is YYEKEE (reference sequence). CDR3 length: 13 residues. The CDR3 bases are TGTGCCAGCCTATGGCTAGCGGGGGCCGGGGAGTATTTT. Protein sequence: CASLWLAGAGEYF.

The CDR3 DNA sequence: TGTGCCATCAGTGCCGGACTAGCGGGAGGAGACGATACGCAGTATTTT. Its translation: CAISAGLAGGDDTQYF. The chain has TRBV10-3 and TRBJ2-3; 14 positions agree with TRBD2. CDR3 size: 16 residues. Looked up from germline, CDR1 is ENHRY and CDR2 is SYGVKD. After removal of 4 bases from V and 6 bases from J, the junction contained 6 bases not matched to a gene.

The chain combines TRBV5-4 with TRBJ2-7, with 7 bases matching TRBD1. The CDR3 sequence is 16 residues long. CDR1 is SGHNT and CDR2 is YYREEE in the germline V gene (reference sequence). The V and J ends lost 0 bases and 2 bases, in that order; junction bases with no gene match: 8. The CDR3 sequence is CASSLVIGGSTYEQYF. For the CDR3, the DNA is TGTGCCAGCAGCTTGGTGATAGGGGGCTCAACCTACGAGCAGTACTTC.

The chain combines TRBV3-1 (or the pseudogene TRBV3-2) with TRBJ2-7; a possible D gene is TRBD1 (5 bases). Germline V gene lookup returns CDR1 LGHDT and CDR2 YNNKEL (reference sequence). Trimming took 1 base from V and 2 from J, leaving 9 bases between them. The CDR3 is 14 amino acids. The CDR3 protein is CASSQARQPYEQYF. In DNA, the CDR3 is TGTGCCAGCAGCCAAGCGAGACAGCCCTACGAGCAGTACTTC.

This clone was found once. The chain recombines TRBV9 with TRBJ2-3; perhaps TRBD2 as D (6 bases). V gave up 0 bases and J gave up 1 base, with 12 bases separating them. The CDR3 totals 16 residues. The germline gives CDR1 SGDLS, CDR2 YYNGEE. The CDR3 region has the DNA TGTGCCAGCAGCGTAGTGGAGGGGCTGGGCACAGATACGCAGTATTTT. This gives the protein CASSVVEGLGTDTQYF. Complete variable domain (other parts from reference TRBV9 and TRBJ2-3): DSGVTQTPKHLITATGQRVTLRCSPRSGDLSVYWYQQSLDQGLQFLIQYYNGEERAKGNILERFSAQQFPDLHSELNLSSLELGDSALYFCASSVVEGLGTDTQYFGPGTRLTVL.

A remark on this clone: The junction shows a germline mismatch at one end, possibly a read error. V is TRBV5-1 and J is TRBJ2-7; TRBD1 agrees at 8 bases. This CDR3 spans 13 amino acids. The germline CDR1 and CDR2 sequences are SGHRS and YFSETQ. The CDR3 protein is CASSLDRVYEQYF. The CDR3 DNA follows: TGCGCCAGCAGTTTGGACAGGGTGTACGAGCAGTACTTC.

The rearrangement uses TRBV29-1 and TRBJ2-2; 13 bases align to TRBD2. Unmatched junction bases numbered 4, after V lost 5 bases and J lost 4 bases. Germline CDR1 and CDR2: SQVTM and ANQGSEA. There are 15 residues in the CDR3. CDR3 sequence reads: CSVRLAGGGTGELFF. The CDR3 DNA is TGCAGCGTTCGACTAGCGGGAGGTGGCACCGGGGAGCTGTTTTTT.

In this sample, this clone turned up once. The J gene is TRBJ2-3, the V gene TRBV11-3; weak D call: TRBD2 (5 bases). Trimming shortened V by 3 bases and J by 0 bases, and 7 bases separated the two germline ends. CDR3 length: 14 residues. Germline CDR1 is SGHNT and CDR2 is YENEEA. The CDR3 protein is CASSLGESTDTQYF. The CDR3 nucleotides are TGTGCCAGCAGCTTGGGAGAAAGCACAGATACGCAGTATTTT.

This chain joins TRBV2 and TRBJ2-1; 13 nucleotides line up with TRBD2. This CDR3 has 19 residues. Germline assignment: CDR1 SNHLY and CDR2 FYNNEI. The ends lost 6 bases at V and 7 bases at J; junction bases unmatched: 18. The CDR3: CASRTAPGLAGQRDNEQFF. Here the CDR3 DNA reads TGTGCCAGCAGGACGGCCCCGGGACTAGCGGGGCAACGGGATAATGAGCAGTTCTTC.

The chain joins TRBV19 to TRBJ2-3, with D perhaps matching TRBD2 (5 bases). Germline V lookup: CDR1 LNHDA, CDR2 SQIVND (reference sequence). This CDR3 is 13 amino acids long. Trimming shortened V by 5 bases and J by 0 bases, and 6 bases separated the two germline ends. CDR3: CASSPGSTDTQYF. In DNA, the CDR3 is TGTGCCAGTAGTCCGGGAAGCACAGATACGCAGTATTTT.

J is TRBJ1-2 and V is TRBV4-3, with D tentatively TRBD1 (6 bases). Trimming took off 0 bases at V and 4 bases at J, with 18 bases between the two ends. CDR3 length: 17 residues. Germline loops: CDR1 LGHNA, CDR2 YSLEER. CDR3 protein: CASSQEPQGTTIYGYTF. The CDR3 region has the DNA TGCGCCAGCAGCCAAGAACCGCAGGGGACAACCATCTATGGCTACACCTTC.

V usage is TRBV18 and J usage is TRBJ1-5; 8 nucleotides line up with TRBD1. CDR3 length: 14 amino acids. The junction had 5 bases not matched to a gene; V was cut back by 4 bases and J by 6 bases. Germline lookup yields CDR1 KGHSH and CDR2 LQKENI. CDR3 loop: CASSLDRGGQPQHF. The DNA for the CDR3 is TGTGCCAGCTCACTAGACAGGGGCGGTCAGCCCCAGCATTTT.

The rearrangement links TRBV5-1 to TRBJ1-6; 10 positions agree with TRBD1. In germline, CDR1 is SGHRS, CDR2 YFSETQ. The length of the CDR3 is 14 residues. Trimming took 3 bases from V and 7 from J; bases not matched to a gene: 1. The CDR3 loop reads CASSSGQGNSPLHF. The CDR3 region has the DNA TGCGCCAGCAGCTCGGGACAGGGGAATTCACCCCTCCACTTT. The full variable domain, with the rest looked up from reference TRBV5-1 and TRBJ1-6, is KAGVTQTPRYLIKTRGQQVTLSCSPISGHRSVSWYQQTPGQGLQFLFEYFSETQRNKGNFPGRFSGRQFSNSRSEMNVSTLELGDSALYLCASSSGQGNSPLHFGNGTRLTVT.

The V call is TRBV11-3, the J call TRBJ1-1, with 9 bases aligning to TRBD1. After removal of 3 bases from V and 6 bases from J, the junction contained 8 bases not matched to a gene. CDR1 and CDR2 from the germline V gene are SGHNT and YENEEA. The CDR3 totals 15 residues. The CDR3, as DNA: TGTGCCAGCAGCTTCGGGACAGGGCCCCACGCTGAAGCTTTCTTT. As protein: CASSFGTGPHAEAFF.

CDR3: CASSLQVPDEKLFF. Here the CDR3 DNA reads TGCGCCAGCAGCCTACAGGTTCCAGATGAAAAACTGTTTTTT. The rearrangement joins TRBV5-1 to TRBJ1-4; TRBD1 might be the D (5 bases). Germline V gives CDR1 SGHRS, CDR2 YFSETQ. This CDR3 is 14 amino acids long. Between the trimmed V and J ends, which lost 4 bases and 6 bases, there was a span of 13 bases.

V and J are TRBV6-5 and TRBJ1-6; maybe TRBD1 (6 bases). CDR1 and CDR2 from the germline V gene are MNHEY and SVGAGI. The CDR3 spans 13 residues. V lost 7 bases to trimming and J lost 5 bases, with 9 bases between them. The chain's CDR3 is CASINRDNSPLHF. The CDR3 DNA sequence: TGTGCCAGCATCAACAGGGATAATTCACCCCTCCACTTT.

The CDR3: CASSQGRGYQPQHF. In DNA form, the CDR3 reads TGCGCCAGCAGCCAAGGTAGAGGCTATCAGCCCCAGCATTTT. The chain is built from TRBV4-1 and TRBJ1-5, with D hard to call. The V end lost 1 base, the J end lost 5 bases, and 9 bases lay between the germline ends. CDR1 is MGHRA, CDR2 YSYEKL, per germline. There are 14 residues in the CDR3.

The J gene is TRBJ2-5, the V gene TRBV11-3; TRBD1 agrees at 10 bases. The V segment lost 5 bases and the J segment 5 bases; nucleotides outside the gene matches: 8. This CDR3 region has 15 residues. Germline values: CDR1 SGHNT, CDR2 YENEEA. CDR3 residues: CASSPGQGGKETQYF. CDR3 DNA: TGTGCCAGCAGCCCAGGACAGGGGGGGAAGGAGACCCAGTACTTC.

A word on this clone: One junction end disagrees with the germline gene, perhaps due to a read error. The rearrangement joins TRBV7-9 to TRBJ2-7; possibly TRBD2 for D (5 bases). Germline V gene sequence: CDR1 SEHNR, CDR2 FQNEAQ (reference sequence). The CDR3 sequence is 14 residues long. This CDR3 is CASSSSSPSTPLYF. The DNA of the CDR3 is TGTGCCAGCAGCTCATCGTCCCCTAGCACACCATTATATTTC.

This chain links TRBV7-2 with TRBJ2-6, with D uncertain. Trimming took 5 bases from V and 1 from J, leaving 9 bases between them. CDR3 size: 15 residues. The germline CDR1 and CDR2 sequences are SGHTA and FQGNSA. CDR3 region: CASSSPRSGANVLTF. For the CDR3, the DNA is TGTGCCAGCAGCAGTCCTAGGTCTGGGGCCAACGTCCTGACTTTC.

The rearrangement joins TRBV5-5 to TRBJ1-5; the D is unclear. The CDR3 extends over 15 amino acids. The ends were cut back, 1 base at V and 9 bases at J, with 17 bases in the middle. Germline lookup yields CDR1 SGHKS and CDR2 YYEKEE (reference sequence). The CDR3 region has the DNA TGTGCCAGCAGCTTGTATACAGATAGAAGATGGCCCCAGCATTTT. Amino acid sequence: CASSLYTDRRWPQHF. Together with reference TRBV5-5 and TRBJ1-5, the CDR3 gives the full variable domain: DAGVTQSPTHLIKTRGQQVTLRCSPISGHKSVSWYQQVLGQGPQFIFQYYEKEERGRGNFPDRFSARQFPNYSSELNVNALLLGDSALYLCASSLYTDRRWPQHFGDGTRLSIL.

The table lists this clone with a count of one. The rearrangement uses TRBV5-1 and TRBJ2-1; 9 nucleotides line up with TRBD2. Germline V gene sequence: CDR1 SGHRS, CDR2 YFSETQ. The V gene end was trimmed by 0 bases and the J gene end by 2 bases; junction bases not matched to a gene: 3. The CDR3 covers 16 residues. CDR3 region: CASSLVVAGAYNEQFF. For the CDR3, the DNA is TGCGCCAGCAGCTTGGTTGTAGCGGGGGCCTACAATGAGCAGTTCTTC.